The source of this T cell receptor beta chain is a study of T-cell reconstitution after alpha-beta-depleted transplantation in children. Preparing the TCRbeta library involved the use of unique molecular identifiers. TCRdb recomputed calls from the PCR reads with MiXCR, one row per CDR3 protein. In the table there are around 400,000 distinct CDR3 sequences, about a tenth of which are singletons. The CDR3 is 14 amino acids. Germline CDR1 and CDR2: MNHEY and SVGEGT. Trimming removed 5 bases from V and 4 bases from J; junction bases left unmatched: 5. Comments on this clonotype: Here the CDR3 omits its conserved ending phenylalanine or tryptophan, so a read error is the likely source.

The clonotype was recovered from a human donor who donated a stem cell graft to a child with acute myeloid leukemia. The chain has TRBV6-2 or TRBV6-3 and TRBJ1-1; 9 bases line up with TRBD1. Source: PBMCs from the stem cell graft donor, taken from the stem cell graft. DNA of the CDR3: TGTGCCAGCAGTCGGGGACAGGGAACCACTGAAGCTTTCTTA. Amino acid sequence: CASSRGQGTTEAFL.